Listed below are T cell receptor beta chains from one sample, sequenced in a study of cytomegalovirus exposure and HLA in healthy donors. Method: immunoSEQ multiplex PCR; TCRdb's copy keeps in-frame clones and lacks some. The sample shows around 140,000 clones, around 77% of them seen only once. Sequenced sample: PBMCs. The receptors stem from a male donor in good health and CMV-seropositive. Each CDR3 is given with its conserved first and last residue.

len | j_gene | v_gene | CDR3aa
15 | TRBJ2-7 | TRBV28 | CASSLYAGSSYEQYF
13 | TRBJ2-3 | TRBV5-1 | CASSRTQADTQYF
12 | TRBJ2-5 | TRBV29-1 | CSVLGQGGTQYF
15 | TRBJ1-2 | TRBV15 | CATSRAVTGNYGYTF
13 | TRBJ1-1 | TRBV5-1 | CASKDRAYTEAFF
15 | TRBJ2-7 | TRBV5-1 | CASSISGQGRYEQYF
14 | TRBJ1-1 | TRBV14 | CASSQVTGNTEAFF
15 | TRBJ2-3 | TRBV9 | CASSVVLTGVDTQYF
14 | TRBJ2-3 | TRBV19 | CASSIAGSTDTQYF
12 | TRBJ2-1 | TRBV11-3 | CASSQGQNEQFF
16 | TRBJ1-3 | TRBV2 | CASSEDAGFIGNTIYF
12 | TRBJ2-7 | TRBV28 | CASSFRGYEQYF
13 | TRBJ2-3 | TRBV5-1 | CASRRGGENTQYF
16 | TRBJ1-3 | TRBV5-6 | CASSLGADLSGNTIYF
16 | TRBJ2-3 | TRBV28 | CASSPRSSRVGDTQYF
14 | TRBJ1-1 | TRBV28 | CASSLSRLSNGAFF
15 | TRBJ1-1 | TRBV27 | CASTQTGLMNTEAFF
14 | TRBJ1-5 | TRBV28 | CASRPGVSNQPQHF
15 | TRBJ2-3 | TRBV7-3 | CASSRQGQGVDTQYF
12 | TRBJ2-6 | TRBV10-3 | CAISEPNNVLTF
15 | TRBJ1-5 | TRBV5-8 | CASSLEGYSNQPQHF
13 | TRBJ2-4 | TRBV30 | CAWSGQLKNSQYF
17 | TRBJ2-1 | TRBV13 | CASSPRDSLSSYNEQFF
13 | TRBJ2-3 | TRBV2 | CASSLGGTDTQYF
13 | TRBJ2-7 | TRBV28 | CASSLPLVHEQYF
12 | TRBJ2-4 | TRBV15 | CATSRGGGVQYF
12 | TRBJ2-1 | TRBV6-1 | CASSPEGYEQFF
15 | TRBJ2-3 | TRBV5-1 | CASSLEWPGLDTQYF
16 | TRBJ2-1 | TRBV5-1 | CASSLESAGGPGEQFF
14 | TRBJ1-2 | TRBV7-9 | CASSSQGAGYGYTF
18 | TRBJ1-5 | TRBV19 | CASTKWLLEGEANQPQHF
14 | TRBJ2-3 | TRBV28 | CASSLGGAPDTQYF
15 | TRBJ1-1 | TRBV7-9 | CASSPPTGGRTEAFF
11 | TRBJ2-5 | TRBV20-1 | CSALSDETQYF
16 | TRBJ2-2 | TRBV18 | CASSPSGPTNTGELFF
15 | TRBJ2-4 | TRBV5-1 | CASSLAGDLQNSQYF
14 | TRBJ2-7 | TRBV28 | CASSLRPVSYEQYF
16 | TRBJ2-3 | TRBV27 | CASSYASGAVTDTQYF
14 | - | TRBV5-1 | CASRGSGAAYEQYF
14 | TRBJ1-1 | TRBV6-4 | CASSKRGSDTEAFF
14 | TRBJ2-1 | TRBV7-9 | CASSPLGRANEQFF
15 | TRBJ2-1 | TRBV15 | CATSPHSGGINEQFF
15 | TRBJ2-3 | TRBV11-3 | CASSSRHSNFDTQYF
12 | TRBJ1-6 | TRBV28 | CASSLQNSPLHF
15 | TRBJ1-5 | TRBV28 | CASSYQTYSNQPQHF
14 | TRBJ2-5 | TRBV28 | CASRGQGNQETQYF
17 | TRBJ2-5 | TRBV5-1 | CASSFWQGAGVQETQYF
14 | TRBJ2-7 | TRBV28 | CASSFQRNSYEQYF
14 | TRBJ2-2 | TRBV6-1 | CASSALFRGGELFF
13 | TRBJ2-2 | TRBV2 | CASSLTGTGELFF
14 | TRBJ1-1 | TRBV5-6 | CASSLYRSLTEAFF